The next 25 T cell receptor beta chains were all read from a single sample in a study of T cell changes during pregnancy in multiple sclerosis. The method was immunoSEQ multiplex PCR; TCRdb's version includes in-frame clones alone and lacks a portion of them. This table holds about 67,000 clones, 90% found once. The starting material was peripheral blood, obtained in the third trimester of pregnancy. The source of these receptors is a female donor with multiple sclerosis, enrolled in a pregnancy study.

Here the CDR3 DNA reads TGTGCCAGCAGTGAAGGTGGAGCCAACTCCTACGAGCAGTACTTC. This sequence encodes CASSEGGANSYEQYF. The rearrangement uses TRBV6-1 and TRBJ2-7, with no clear D. V dropped 1 base and J dropped 0 bases, with 10 bases sitting between them. The CDR3 spans 15 residues. Germline CDR1 reads MNHNS; CDR2 reads SASEGT.

The CDR3 protein is CASSLGAGRTEAFF. DNA for the CDR3: TGTGCCAGCAGCTTAGGGGCAGGGCGGACTGAAGCTTTCTTT. V is TRBV7-9 and J is TRBJ1-1; D might be TRBD1 (5 bases). V dropped 1 base and J dropped 5 bases, with 11 bases sitting between them. The CDR3 has 14 amino acids. Germline loops: CDR1 SEHNR, CDR2 FQNEAQ (reference sequence).

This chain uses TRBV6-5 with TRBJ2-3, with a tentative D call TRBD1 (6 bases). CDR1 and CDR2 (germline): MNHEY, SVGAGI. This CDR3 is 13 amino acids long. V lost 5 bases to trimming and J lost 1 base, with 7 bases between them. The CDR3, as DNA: TGTGCCAGCAGTCCAGGGGGCACAGATACGCAGTATTTT. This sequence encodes CASSPGGTDTQYF.

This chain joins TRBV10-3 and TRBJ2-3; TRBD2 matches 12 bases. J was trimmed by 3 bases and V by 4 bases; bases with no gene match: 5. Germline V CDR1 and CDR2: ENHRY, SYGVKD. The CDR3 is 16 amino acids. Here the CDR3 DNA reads TGTGCCATCAGTGGCACTAGCGGGGGGAGAACAGATACGCAGTATTTT. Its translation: CAISGTSGGRTDTQYF.

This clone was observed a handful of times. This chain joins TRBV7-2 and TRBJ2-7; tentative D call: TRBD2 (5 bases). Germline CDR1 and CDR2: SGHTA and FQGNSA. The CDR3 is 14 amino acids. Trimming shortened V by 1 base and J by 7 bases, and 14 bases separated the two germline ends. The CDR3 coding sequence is TGTGCCAGCAGCTTAGAGCCGAGGGCAAGGGAGCAGTACTTC. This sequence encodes CASSLEPRAREQYF.

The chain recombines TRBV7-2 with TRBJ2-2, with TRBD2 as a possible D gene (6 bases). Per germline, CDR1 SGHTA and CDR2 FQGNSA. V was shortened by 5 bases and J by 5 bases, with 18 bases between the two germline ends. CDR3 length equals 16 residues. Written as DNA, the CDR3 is TGTGCCAGCAGCGGGGCGGGGCATATAGGTACCGGGGAGCTGTTTTTT. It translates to CASSGAGHIGTGELFF. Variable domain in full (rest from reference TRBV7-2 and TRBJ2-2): GAGVSQSPSNKVTEKGKDVELRCDPISGHTALYWYRQSLGQGLEFLIYFQGNSAPDKSGLPSDRFSAERTGGSVSTLTIQRTQQEDSAVYLCASSGAGHIGTGELFFGEGSRLTVL.

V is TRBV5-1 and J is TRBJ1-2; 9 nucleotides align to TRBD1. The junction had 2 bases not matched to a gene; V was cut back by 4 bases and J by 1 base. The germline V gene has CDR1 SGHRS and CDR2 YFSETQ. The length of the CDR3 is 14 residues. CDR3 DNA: TGCGCCAGCAGCGGGGACAGGGTTAACTATGGCTACACCTTC. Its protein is CASSGDRVNYGYTF.

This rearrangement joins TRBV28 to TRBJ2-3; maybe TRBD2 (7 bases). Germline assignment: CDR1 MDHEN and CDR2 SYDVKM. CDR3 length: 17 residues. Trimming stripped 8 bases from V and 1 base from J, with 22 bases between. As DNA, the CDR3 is TGTGCCAGCGGCGGGAGAGGGGGGTCCTATGGCACAGATACGCAGTATTTT. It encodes CASGGRGGSYGTDTQYF.

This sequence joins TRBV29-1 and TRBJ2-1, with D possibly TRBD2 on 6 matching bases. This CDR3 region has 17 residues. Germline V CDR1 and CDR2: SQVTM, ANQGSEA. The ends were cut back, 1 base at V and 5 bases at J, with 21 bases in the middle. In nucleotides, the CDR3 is TGCAGCGTTGAAGGCGCGGTGTTGGAGGGTTGGGACAATGAGCAGTTCTTC. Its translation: CSVEGAVLEGWDNEQFF.

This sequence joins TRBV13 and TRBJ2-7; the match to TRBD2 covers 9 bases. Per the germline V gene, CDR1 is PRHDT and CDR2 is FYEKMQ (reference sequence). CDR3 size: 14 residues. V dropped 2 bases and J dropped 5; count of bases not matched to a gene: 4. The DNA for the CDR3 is TGTGCCAGCAGCTTAAGGGCGGGGGGGGACGAGCAGTACTTC. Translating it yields CASSLRAGGDEQYF.

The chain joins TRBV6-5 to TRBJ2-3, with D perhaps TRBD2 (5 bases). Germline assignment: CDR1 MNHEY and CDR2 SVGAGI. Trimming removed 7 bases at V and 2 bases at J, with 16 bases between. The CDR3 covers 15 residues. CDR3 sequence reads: CASTWSGGATDTQYF. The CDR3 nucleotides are TGTGCCAGCACCTGGAGCGGCGGAGCCACAGATACGCAGTATTTT.

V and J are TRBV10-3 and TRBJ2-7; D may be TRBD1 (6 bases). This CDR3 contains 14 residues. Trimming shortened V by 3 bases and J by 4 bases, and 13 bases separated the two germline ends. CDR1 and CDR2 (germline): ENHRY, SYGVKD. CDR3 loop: CAISDGRQGYEQYF. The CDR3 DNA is TGTGCCATCAGTGATGGTCGCCAGGGGTACGAGCAGTACTTC.

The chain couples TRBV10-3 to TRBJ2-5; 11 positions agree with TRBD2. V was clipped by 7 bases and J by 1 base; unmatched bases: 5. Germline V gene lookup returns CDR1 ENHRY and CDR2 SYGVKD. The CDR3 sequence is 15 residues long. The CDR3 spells CAITDSGGAQETQYF. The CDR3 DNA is TGTGCCATCACAGATAGCGGGGGGGCCCAAGAGACCCAGTACTTC.

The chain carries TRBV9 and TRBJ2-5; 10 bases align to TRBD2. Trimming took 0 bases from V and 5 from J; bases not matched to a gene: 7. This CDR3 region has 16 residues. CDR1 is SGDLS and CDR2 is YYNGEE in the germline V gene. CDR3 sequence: CASSVEPGLAWETQYF. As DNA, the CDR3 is TGTGCCAGCAGCGTAGAGCCGGGACTAGCGTGGGAGACCCAGTACTTC. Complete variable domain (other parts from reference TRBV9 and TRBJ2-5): DSGVTQTPKHLITATGQRVTLRCSPRSGDLSVYWYQQSLDQGLQFLIQYYNGEERAKGNILERFSAQQFPDLHSELNLSSLELGDSALYFCASSVEPGLAWETQYFGPGTRLLVL.

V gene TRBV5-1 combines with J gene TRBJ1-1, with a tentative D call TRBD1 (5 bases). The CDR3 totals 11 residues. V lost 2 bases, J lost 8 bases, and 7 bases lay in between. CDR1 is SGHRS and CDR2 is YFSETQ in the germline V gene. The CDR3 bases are TGCGCCAGCAGCTTCGACAGAGAAGCTTTCTTT. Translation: CASSFDREAFF.

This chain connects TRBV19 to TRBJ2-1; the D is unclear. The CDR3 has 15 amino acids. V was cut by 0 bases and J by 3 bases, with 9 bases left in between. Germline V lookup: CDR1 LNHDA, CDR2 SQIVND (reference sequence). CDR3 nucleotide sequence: TGTGCCAGTAGTATAGATCCCAACGGCTACAATGAGCAGTTCTTC. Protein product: CASSIDPNGYNEQFF.

CDR3 sequence (DNA): TGCAGCACTCCGGGACAGGGAAGTGGCTACACCTTC. Amino acid sequence: CSTPGQGSGYTF. This chain links TRBV29-1 with TRBJ1-2; TRBD1 matches at 9 bases. Trimming took 8 bases from V and 7 from J; bases not matched to a gene: 8. Germline loops: CDR1 SQVTM, CDR2 ANQGSEA. The CDR3 runs 12 residues.

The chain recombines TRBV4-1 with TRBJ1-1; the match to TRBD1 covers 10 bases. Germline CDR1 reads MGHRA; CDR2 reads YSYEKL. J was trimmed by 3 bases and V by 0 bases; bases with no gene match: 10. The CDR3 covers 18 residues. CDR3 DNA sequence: TGCGCCAGCAGCCAAGATCGTCACAGGGGGACAGGGGACACTGAAGCTTTCTTT. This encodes CASSQDRHRGTGDTEAFF.

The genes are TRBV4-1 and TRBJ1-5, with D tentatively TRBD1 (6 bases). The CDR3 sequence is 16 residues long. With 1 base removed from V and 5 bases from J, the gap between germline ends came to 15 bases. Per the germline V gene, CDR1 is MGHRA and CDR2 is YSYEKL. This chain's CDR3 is CASSQGAQGFDQPQHF. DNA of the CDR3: TGCGCCAGCAGCCAAGGGGCACAGGGATTTGATCAGCCCCAGCATTTT.

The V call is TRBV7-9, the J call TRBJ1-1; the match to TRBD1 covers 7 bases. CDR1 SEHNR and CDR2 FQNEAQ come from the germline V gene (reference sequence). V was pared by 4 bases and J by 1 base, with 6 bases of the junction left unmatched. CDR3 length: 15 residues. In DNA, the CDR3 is TGTGCCAGCAGCTCGTCCCGGGACAGGAACACTGAAGCTTTCTTT. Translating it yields CASSSSRDRNTEAFF.

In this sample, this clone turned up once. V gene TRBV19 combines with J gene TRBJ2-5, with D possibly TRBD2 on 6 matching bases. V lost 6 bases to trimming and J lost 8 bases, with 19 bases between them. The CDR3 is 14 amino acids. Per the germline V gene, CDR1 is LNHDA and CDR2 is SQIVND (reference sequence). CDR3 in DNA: TGTGCCAGTAGCAGAACCGGGGGTAAAGCTACCCAGTACTTC. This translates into CASSRTGGKATQYF.

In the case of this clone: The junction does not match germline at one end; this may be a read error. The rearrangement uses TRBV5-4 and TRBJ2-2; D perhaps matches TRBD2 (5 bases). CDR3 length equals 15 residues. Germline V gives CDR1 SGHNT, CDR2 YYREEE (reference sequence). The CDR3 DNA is TGCGCCAGCAGCCTCTATCGGGATAGCACCGGGGAGCTGTTTTTT. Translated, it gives CASSLYRDSTGELFF.

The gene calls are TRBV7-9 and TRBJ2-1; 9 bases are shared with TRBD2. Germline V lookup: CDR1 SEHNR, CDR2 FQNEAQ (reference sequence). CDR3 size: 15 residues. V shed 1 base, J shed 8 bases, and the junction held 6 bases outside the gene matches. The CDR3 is CASSLGAGGPDEQFF. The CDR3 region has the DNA TGTGCCAGCAGCTTAGGTGCGGGGGGGCCCGATGAGCAGTTCTTC.

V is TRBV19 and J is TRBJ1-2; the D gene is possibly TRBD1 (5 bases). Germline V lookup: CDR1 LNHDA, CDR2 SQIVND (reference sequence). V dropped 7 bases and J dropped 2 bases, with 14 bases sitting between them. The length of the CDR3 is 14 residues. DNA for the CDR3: TGTGCCAGTATAGAGAACAGGATAAACTATGGCTACACCTTC. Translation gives CASIENRINYGYTF.

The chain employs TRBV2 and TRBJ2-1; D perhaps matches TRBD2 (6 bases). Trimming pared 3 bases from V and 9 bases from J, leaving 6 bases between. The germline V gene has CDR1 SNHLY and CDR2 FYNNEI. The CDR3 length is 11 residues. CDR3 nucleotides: TGTGCCAGCAGTGACGGGAGTGAGCAGTTCTTC. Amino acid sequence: CASSDGSEQFF.